This record covers a single T cell receptor (beta chain). Its recognized antigen is unknown. One junction end does not reproduce the germline sequence, and a read error may be involved. This record belongs to a study of control samples from healthy donors and cancer patients (dated by TCRdb to about 2020). CDR1 is given as SGHNT and CDR2 as YYREEE, both from the germline V gene (reference sequence). The CDR3 goes from the cysteine to the phenylalanine over 14 residues. Only the CDR3 region is kept as DNA, spanning 42 bases read in frame from base 1. The library was produced with the immunoSEQ multiplex PCR assay. TCRdb holds this immuneACCESS table with in-frame rearrangements only. Some clones are missing; in checked studies, unresolved V genes explain under half, and the rest has no known cause. Within this sample are over 100,000 clones, with around nine tenths of them counted one time only. The biggest ten clones account for about 3.2% of the sample.

The rearranged segments are TRBV5-4 and TRBJ2-5, and 10 junctional nucleotides match TRBD2. The sequence came from a man aged 50-59 years in good health. The material sequenced was blood. The CDR3 amino acid sequence is: CASSQSGGDESQYF. The nucleotide sequence reads TGTGCCAGCAGCCAGAGCGGGGGGGACGAGAGCCAGTACTTC. The entire variable domain, with the stretches around the CDR3 drawn from the reference TRBV5-4 and TRBJ2-5 proteins, is ETGVTQSPTHLIKTRGQQVTLRCSSQSGHNTVSWYQQALGQGPQFIFQYYREEENGRGNFPPRFSGLQFPNYSSELNVNALELDDSALYLCASSQSGGDESQYFGPGTRLLVL.